This T cell receptor (beta chain) was sequenced in a study of shared clonotypes between healthy human individuals. Study-level information: Each donor had three CD4 naive, three CD4 memory, two CD8 naive and one CD8 memory plate.

Details on this clone: Its target is not known.

CD4+ cell separation produced CD45RA+ naive and CD45RA-negative memory subsets. The assay was immunoSEQ multiplex PCR, and TCRdb's table has in-frame clones only and misses some. Of approximately 980,000 clones in the sample, about three quarters were seen once. Study conclusions and caveats: Donors were few, which limited the genetic and exposure-history diversity represented.

The sample consisted of memory CD4+ T cells sorted from blood. As to subset: CD45RA-negative fraction. The TCR originated in a man aged 18 to 29 in good health.

CDR3 in amino acids: CASSLAEREAYEQYF. In nucleotides, the CDR3 is TGTGCCAGCAGCTTGGCCGAGCGGGAGGCCTACGAGCAGTACTTC. The chain has TRBV5-6 and TRBJ2-7; 9 bases align to TRBD2. The CDR3 contains 15 residues. Per germline, CDR1 SGHDT and CDR2 YYEEEE. The V segment lost 0 bases and the J segment 2 bases; nucleotides outside the gene matches: 3.